These 25 T cell receptor beta chains were all obtained from the same sample, sequenced in a study of the immune and genomic landscape of osteosarcoma. The data were produced by immunoSEQ multiplex PCR, yet TCRdb's version contains in-frame clones alone and is incomplete. Among hundreds of clones listed, about 70% were seen once. Poor-prognosis osteosarcoma patients supplied post-treatment primary, local recurrence and metastasis tumor specimens. The material sequenced was osteosarcoma tumor tissue from the lung. All receptors derive from a human donor with osteosarcoma.

J is TRBJ1-2 and V is TRBV19, with TRBD1 as a possible D gene (6 bases). The V gene lost 3 bases and the J gene lost 6 bases, with 20 bases spanning the gap. The CDR3 consists of 16 residues. Germline CDR1 LNHDA, CDR2 SQIVND (reference sequence). This CDR3 is CASSIPNREIEDGYTF. In DNA form, the CDR3 reads TGTGCCAGTAGTATCCCCAACAGGGAAATCGAAGATGGCTACACCTTC.

The CDR3 bases are TGCGCCAGCAGCTTGAATTCCCCGGACAGGGGTAATTCACCCCTCCACTTT. Protein product: CASSLNSPDRGNSPLHF. This rearrangement joins TRBV5-1 to TRBJ1-6, with 9 bases lining up with TRBD1. Germline lookup yields CDR1 SGHRS and CDR2 YFSETQ. V lost 1 base and J lost 6; bases outside the gene matches: 8. The CDR3 loop spans 17 amino acids.

The J gene is TRBJ2-1, the V gene TRBV7-2, with TRBD2 matching 11 bases. Trimming cost V 5 bases and J 9 bases; bases outside gene matches: 9. Germline-derived CDR1 and CDR2 are SGHTA and FQGNSA. The CDR3 consists of 15 residues. The CDR3 spells CASSLVAGGPGEQFF. CDR3 nucleotides: TGTGCCAGCAGCCTTGTAGCGGGAGGGCCGGGTGAGCAGTTCTTC.

V is TRBV30 and J is TRBJ1-3; D gene uncertain. V shed 2 bases and J shed 0 bases, with 5 bases lying between them. CDR1 and CDR2 from the germline V gene are GTSNPN and SVGIG (reference sequence). This CDR3 has 13 residues. CDR3 coding DNA: TGTGCCTGGAGTCGCTACTCTGGAAACACCATATATTTT. It codes for CAWSRYSGNTIYF.

The V gene is TRBV9, the J gene TRBJ1-4; 7 bases map to TRBD1. The CDR3 runs 16 residues. Losses at the gene ends were 2 bases for V and 3 bases for J; bases not matched to a gene: 7. Looked up from germline, CDR1 is SGDLS and CDR2 is YYNGEE. CDR3 protein: CASSVSQGTSNEKLFF. The DNA of the CDR3 is TGTGCCAGCAGCGTCTCACAGGGGACTTCTAATGAAAAACTGTTTTTT.

The chain couples TRBV13 to TRBJ2-7, with 9 bases aligning to TRBD2. The germline V gene encodes CDR1 PRHDT and CDR2 FYEKMQ (reference sequence). The CDR3 length is 18 residues. Unmatched junction bases numbered 11, after V lost 1 base and J lost 1 base. CDR3 amino acids: CASSLEGGGSGRSYEQYF. The CDR3 DNA follows: TGTGCCAGCAGCTTAGAGGGAGGTGGGAGCGGGAGGTCCTACGAGCAGTACTTC.

This chain uses TRBV12-5 with TRBJ2-1; 9 nucleotides align to TRBD1. This CDR3 is 14 amino acids long. J gave up 8 bases and V 5 bases, and 7 bases lay outside the gene matches. The germline V gene encodes CDR1 LGHNT and CDR2 FRNRAP. The DNA of the CDR3 is TGTGCTAGTGGTAAGGGACAGGGTGGCGATGAGCAGTTCTTC. Translating it yields CASGKGQGGDEQFF.

The table lists this clone with a count of one. The CDR3 protein is CASSDLTGFSRGYTF. The CDR3 DNA is TGTGCCAGTAGTGACCTCACAGGGTTTTCGCGAGGCTACACCTTC. The chain couples TRBV19 to TRBJ1-2, with a weak D call TRBD1 (6 bases). This CDR3 contains 15 residues. V was cut by 5 bases and J by 8 bases, with 21 bases left in between. Per germline, CDR1 LNHDA and CDR2 SQIVND (reference sequence).

This chain links TRBV19 with TRBJ1-3; D is ambiguous. V shed 4 bases and J shed 0 bases, with 7 bases lying between them. The CDR3 is 14 amino acids. The V gene's germline CDR1 is LNHDA and CDR2 SQIVND (reference sequence). This CDR3 reads CASSTAFSGNTIYF. Written as DNA, the CDR3 is TGTGCCAGTAGTACGGCCTTCTCTGGAAACACCATATATTTT.

In DNA, the CDR3 is TGTGCCAGCAGTGAAGCGTGGGGGGGAGAGACCCAGTACTTC. It yields the protein CASSEAWGGETQYF. This sequence joins TRBV6-1 and TRBJ2-5; TRBD2 aligns across 7 bases. The V and J ends lost 0 bases and 4 bases, in that order; junction bases with no gene match: 2. Germline V gene lookup returns CDR1 MNHNS and CDR2 SASEGT. This CDR3 comprises 14 residues.

The chain is built from TRBV19 and TRBJ1-2; 8 nucleotides agree with TRBD1. J lost 4 bases, V lost 5 bases, and 3 bases had no gene match. The CDR3 spans 13 residues. Germline V gene data show CDR1 as LNHDA and CDR2 as SQIVND (reference sequence). CDR3 residues: CASSGRGLYGYTF. The CDR3 DNA reads TGTGCCAGTAGTGGCAGGGGGCTCTATGGCTACACCTTC.

The chain recombines TRBV6-5 with TRBJ1-1, with D possibly being TRBD1 (6 bases). Trimming cost V 6 bases and J 8 bases, with 16 bases left between them. The CDR3 runs 13 residues. CDR1 MNHEY and CDR2 SVGAGI come from the germline V gene. The CDR3 protein is CASSVSEGGEAFF. CDR3 DNA sequence: TGTGCCAGCAGCGTCAGCGAGGGGGGCGAAGCTTTCTTT.

The rearrangement links TRBV4-1 to TRBJ2-3; D perhaps matches TRBD2 (5 bases). V dropped 1 base and J dropped 2 bases, with 13 bases sitting between them. The CDR3 spans 16 residues. The V gene's germline CDR1 is MGHRA and CDR2 YSYEKL. Written as DNA, the CDR3 is TGCGCCAGCAGCCAAGCCCCGGGGAGCCACACAGATACGCAGTATTTT. Translating gives CASSQAPGSHTDTQYF.

This clone was counted only a few times. The chain employs TRBV10-2 and TRBJ1-3; 7 bases are shared with TRBD1. This CDR3 region has 13 residues. Germline V lookup: CDR1 WSHSY, CDR2 SAAADI. Unmatched junction bases numbered 1, after V lost 4 bases and J lost 4 bases. In DNA, the CDR3 is TGCGCCAGCAGTGGGGGACAGGGAAACACCATATATTTT. Amino acids: CASSGGQGNTIYF.

CDR3 DNA: TGTGCCAGCAGCTACTCGACCGGGACAGGGGGCCGTGGCTACACCTTC. This gives the protein CASSYSTGTGGRGYTF. This chain connects TRBV7-9 to TRBJ1-2; 12 bases agree with TRBD1. The germline gives CDR1 SEHNR, CDR2 FQNEAQ (reference sequence). With 4 bases clipped from V and 7 bases from J, the junction kept 10 bases outside the gene matches. This CDR3 is built from 16 residues.

The rearrangement links TRBV6-1 to TRBJ1-3; perhaps TRBD1 as D (6 bases). The CDR3 has 13 amino acids. Germline CDR1 reads MNHNS; CDR2 reads SASEGT. Trimming took off 7 bases at V and 4 bases at J, with 11 bases between the two ends. CDR3 coding DNA: TGTGCCAGCAACGTGGGGGCAGGAAACACCATATATTTT. Amino acid sequence: CASNVGAGNTIYF.

V is TRBV19 and J is TRBJ1-4; maybe TRBD1 (6 bases). Germline assignment: CDR1 LNHDA and CDR2 SQIVND (reference sequence). V lost 5 bases to trimming and J lost 6 bases, with 19 bases between them. The CDR3 runs 16 residues. The CDR3 nucleotides read TGTGCCAGTAGTGCCTATTACAGGGAATTTGATGAAAAACTGTTTTTT. It yields the protein CASSAYYREFDEKLFF.

This sequence joins TRBV19 and TRBJ2-1, with D perhaps matching TRBD2 (6 bases). Germline V gene data show CDR1 as LNHDA and CDR2 as SQIVND (reference sequence). The V end lost 6 bases, the J end lost 0 bases, and 15 bases lay between the germline ends. The CDR3 consists of 16 residues. The CDR3 loop reads CASRGASANSYNEQFF. CDR3 in DNA: TGTGCCAGTAGAGGTGCTAGCGCCAACTCCTACAATGAGCAGTTCTTC.

This sequence joins TRBV7-9 and TRBJ2-5; 11 nucleotides align to TRBD2. Germline lookup yields CDR1 SEHNR and CDR2 FQNEAQ (reference sequence). The CDR3 has 17 residues. V gave up 5 bases and J gave up 1 base; unmatched junction bases: 9. DNA for the CDR3: TGTGCCAGCAGCGAAAACGGGCTAGCGGGGGGCCAAGAGACCCAGTACTTC. This codes for CASSENGLAGGQETQYF.

The J gene is TRBJ2-1, the V gene TRBV6-5; D is perhaps TRBD2 (5 bases). V lost 0 bases, J lost 4 bases, and 10 bases lay in between. Per the germline V gene, CDR1 is MNHEY and CDR2 is SVGAGI. This CDR3 is built from 15 residues. The CDR3 DNA is TGTGCCAGCAGTTACTCGGGAGAGGAGTACAATGAGCAGTTCTTC. Translated, it gives CASSYSGEEYNEQFF.

CDR3 loop: CASSDYREGNTEAFF. The CDR3 bases are TGTGCCAGCAGTGACTACAGGGAGGGGAACACTGAAGCTTTCTTT. V is TRBV28 and J is TRBJ1-1, with D perhaps TRBD1 (6 bases). The germline V and J ends were trimmed by 5 bases and 1 base, with 14 bases remaining between them. This CDR3 is built from 15 residues. Per the germline V gene, CDR1 is MDHEN and CDR2 is SYDVKM.

CDR3 sequence reads: CASSVGAVRYEQYF. In nucleotides, the CDR3 is TGTGCCAGCAGCGTAGGCGCCGTGCGCTACGAGCAGTACTTC. This rearrangement joins TRBV9 to TRBJ2-7, with D hard to call. In germline, CDR1 is SGDLS, CDR2 YYNGEE. CDR3 length equals 14 residues. Trimming took 0 bases from V and 3 from J, leaving 10 bases between them.

The rearrangement links TRBV28 to TRBJ2-3; the D is unclear. Germline V gives CDR1 MDHEN, CDR2 SYDVKM. Trimming took off 6 bases at V and 2 bases at J, with 6 bases between the two ends. The CDR3 spans 12 residues. CDR3: CASSTDTDTQYF. CDR3 DNA sequence: TGTGCCAGCAGCACCGACACAGATACGCAGTATTTT.

This chain links TRBV4-1 with TRBJ1-3; TRBD1 is a possible D gene (5 bases). The V and J ends lost 5 bases and 0 bases respectively, with 14 bases between them. The CDR3 extends over 16 amino acids. Germline V lookup: CDR1 MGHRA, CDR2 YSYEKL. The DNA for the CDR3 is TGCGCCAGCAGCTCTGGGACGTCCAACTCTGGAAACACCATATATTTT. Translating gives CASSSGTSNSGNTIYF.

The chain is built from TRBV5-1 and TRBJ2-7; the D call may be TRBD1 or TRBD2 (5 bases each). V lost 4 bases and J 4 bases, leaving 27 bases between the germline ends. This CDR3 is built from 18 residues. Germline V gene sequence: CDR1 SGHRS, CDR2 YFSETQ. DNA for the CDR3: TGCGCCAGCAGCCTTGGGACCACCCGATCAGTTAGTGAATACGAGCAGTACTTC. Residues: CASSLGTTRSVSEYEQYF.